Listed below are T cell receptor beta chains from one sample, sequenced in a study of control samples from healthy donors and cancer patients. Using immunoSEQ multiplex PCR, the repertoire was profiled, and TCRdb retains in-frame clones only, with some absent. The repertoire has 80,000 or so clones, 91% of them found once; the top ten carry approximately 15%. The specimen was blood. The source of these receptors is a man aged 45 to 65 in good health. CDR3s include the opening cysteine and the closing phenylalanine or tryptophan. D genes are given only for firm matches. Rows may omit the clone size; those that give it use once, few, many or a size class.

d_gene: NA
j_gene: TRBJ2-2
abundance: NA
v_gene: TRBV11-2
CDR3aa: CASSLAGNTGELFF
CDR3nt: TGTGCCAGCAGCTTAGCGGGGAACACCGGGGAGCTGTTTTTT

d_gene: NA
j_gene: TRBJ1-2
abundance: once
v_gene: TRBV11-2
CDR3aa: CASSLGGVEGYTF
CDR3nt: TGTGCCAGCAGCTTAGGAGGGGTGGAAGGCTACACCTTC

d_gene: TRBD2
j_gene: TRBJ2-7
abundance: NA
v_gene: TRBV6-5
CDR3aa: CASSYQRGGREQYF
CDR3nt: TGTGCCAGCAGCTACCAGCGGGGGGGGAGAGAGCAGTACTTC

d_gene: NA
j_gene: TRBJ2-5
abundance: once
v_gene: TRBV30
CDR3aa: CAWSLAETQYF
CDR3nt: TGTGCCTGGAGTCTAGCAGAGACCCAGTACTTC

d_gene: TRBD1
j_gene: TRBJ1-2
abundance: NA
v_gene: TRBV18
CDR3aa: CASSSGQGNPYGYTF
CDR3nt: TGTGCCAGCTCATCAGGACAGGGAAATCCCTATGGCTACACCTTC

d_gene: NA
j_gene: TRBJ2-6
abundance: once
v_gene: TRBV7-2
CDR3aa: CASSLSFGANVLTF
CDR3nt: TGTGCCAGCAGCTTAAGCTTTGGGGCCAACGTCCTGACTTTC

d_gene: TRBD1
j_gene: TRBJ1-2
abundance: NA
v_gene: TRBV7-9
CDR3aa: CASSRDRMDGYTF
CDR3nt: TGTGCCAGCAGCCGGGACAGGATGGATGGCTACACCTTC

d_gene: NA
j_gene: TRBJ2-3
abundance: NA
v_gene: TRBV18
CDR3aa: CASSPQRLGTQYF
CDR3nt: TGTGCCAGCTCACCACAGAGACTAGGTACGCAGTATTTT

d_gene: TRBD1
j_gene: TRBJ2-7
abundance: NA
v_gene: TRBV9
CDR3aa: CASSVGQGTVQYF
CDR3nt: TGTGCCAGCAGCGTAGGACAGGGGACAGTGCAGTACTTC

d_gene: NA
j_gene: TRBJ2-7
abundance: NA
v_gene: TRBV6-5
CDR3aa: CASSPGLLYEQYF
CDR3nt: TGTGCCAGCAGCCCGGGCCTGCTCTACGAGCAGTACTTC

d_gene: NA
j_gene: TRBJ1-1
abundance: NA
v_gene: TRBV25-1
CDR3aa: CASSVEGEMDREAFF
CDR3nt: TGTGCCAGCAGTGTAGAGGGCGAGATGGACCGAGAAGCTTTCTTT

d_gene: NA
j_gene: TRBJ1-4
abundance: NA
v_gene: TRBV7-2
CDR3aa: CASSPLVGEHEKLFF
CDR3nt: TGTGCCAGCAGCCCGCTCGTAGGGGAACATGAAAAACTGTTTTTT

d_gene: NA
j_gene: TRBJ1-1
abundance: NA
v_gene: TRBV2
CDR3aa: CASSEEGNTEAFF
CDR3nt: TGTGCCAGCAGTGAAGAGGGGAACACTGAAGCTTTCTTT

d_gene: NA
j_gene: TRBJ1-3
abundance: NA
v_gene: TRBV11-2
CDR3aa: CASSLREDTIYF
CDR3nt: TGTGCCAGCAGCTTAAGGGAGGACACCATATATTTT

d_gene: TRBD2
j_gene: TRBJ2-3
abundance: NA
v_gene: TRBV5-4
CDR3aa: CASSFRLAGVGTDTQYF
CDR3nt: TGTGCCAGCAGCTTCCGACTAGCGGGGGTAGGGACAGATACGCAGTATTTT

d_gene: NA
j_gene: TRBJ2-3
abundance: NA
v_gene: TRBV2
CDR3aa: CASSWRDTQYF
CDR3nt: TGTGCCAGCAGTTGGAGGGATACGCAGTATTTT

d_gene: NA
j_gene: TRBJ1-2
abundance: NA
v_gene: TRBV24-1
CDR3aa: CATTMGGNYGYTF
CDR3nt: TGTGCCACCACCATGGGGGGGAACTATGGCTACACCTTC

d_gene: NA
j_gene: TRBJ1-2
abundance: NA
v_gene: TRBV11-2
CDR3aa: CASSLAGGASGYTF
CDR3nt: TGTGCCAGCAGCTTGGCGGGGGGCGCTTCTGGCTACACCTTC

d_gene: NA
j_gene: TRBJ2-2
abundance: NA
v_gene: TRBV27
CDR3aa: CASSFWGLNTGELFF
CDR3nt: TGTGCCAGCAGTTTCTGGGGACTGAACACCGGGGAGCTGTTTTTT

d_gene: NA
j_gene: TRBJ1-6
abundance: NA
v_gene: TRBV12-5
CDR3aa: CASGRLTNSPLHF
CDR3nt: TGTGCTAGTGGTCGGTTGACGAATTCACCCCTCCACTTT

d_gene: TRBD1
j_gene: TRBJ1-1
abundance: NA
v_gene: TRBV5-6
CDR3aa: CASSGYGTGVGTEAFF
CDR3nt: TGTGCCAGCAGCGGATACGGGACAGGGGTTGGCACTGAAGCTTTCTTT

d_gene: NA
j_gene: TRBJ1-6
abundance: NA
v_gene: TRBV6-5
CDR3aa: CASTLNRDPSSPLHF
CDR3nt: TGTGCCAGCACGCTGAACCGGGACCCTTCTTCACCCCTCCACTTT

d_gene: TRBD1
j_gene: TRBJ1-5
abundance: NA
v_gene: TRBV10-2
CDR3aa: CASSEQGNQPQHF
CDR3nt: TGCGCCAGCAGTGAACAGGGGAATCAGCCCCAGCATTTT

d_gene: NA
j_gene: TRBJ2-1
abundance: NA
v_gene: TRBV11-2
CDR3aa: CASSLGHGTPYNEQFF
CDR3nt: TGTGCCAGCAGCTTAGGACACGGGACCCCATACAATGAGCAGTTCTTC

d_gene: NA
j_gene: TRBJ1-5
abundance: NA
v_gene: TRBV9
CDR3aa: CASSGGTGSNQPQHF
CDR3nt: TGTGCCAGCAGCGGAGGGACGGGTAGCAATCAGCCCCAGCATTTT

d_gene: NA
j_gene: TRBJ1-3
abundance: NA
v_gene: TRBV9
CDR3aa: CASSVETGGNTIYF
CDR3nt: TGTGCCAGCAGCGTAGAAACGGGAGGAAACACCATATATTTT

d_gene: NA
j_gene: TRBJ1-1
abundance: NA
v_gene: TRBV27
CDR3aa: CASSHKGNTEAFF
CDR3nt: TGTGCCAGCAGCCATAAGGGGAACACTGAAGCTTTCTTT

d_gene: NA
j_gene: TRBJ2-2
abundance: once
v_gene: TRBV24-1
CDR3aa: CATSELGGNTGELFF
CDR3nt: TGTGCCACCAGTGAGCTTGGTGGGAACACCGGGGAGCTGTTTTTT

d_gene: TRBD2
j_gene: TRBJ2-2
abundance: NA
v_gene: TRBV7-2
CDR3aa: CASSLSGGGVTGELFF
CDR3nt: TGTGCCAGCAGCTTATCCGGCGGGGGTGTCACCGGGGAGCTGTTTTTT

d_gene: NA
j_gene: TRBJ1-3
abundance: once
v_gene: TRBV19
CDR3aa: CASSINRGNTIYF
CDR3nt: TGTGCCAGTAGTATTAATCGAGGAAACACCATATATTTT

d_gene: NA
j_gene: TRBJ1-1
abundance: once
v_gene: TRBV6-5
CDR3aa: CASSYSAGTNTEAFF
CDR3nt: TGTGCCAGCAGTTACTCGGCCGGAACTAACACTGAAGCTTTCTTT

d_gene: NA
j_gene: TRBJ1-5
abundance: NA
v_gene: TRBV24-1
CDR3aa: CATSDGDLGQPQHF
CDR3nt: TGTGCCACCAGTGACGGGGACCTGGGGCAGCCCCAGCATTTT

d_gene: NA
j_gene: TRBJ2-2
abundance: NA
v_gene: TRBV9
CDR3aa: CASGVNTGELFF
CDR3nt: TGTGCCAGCGGGGTGAACACCGGGGAGCTGTTTTTT

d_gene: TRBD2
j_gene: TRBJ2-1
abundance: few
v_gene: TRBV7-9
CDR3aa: CASSRLADPYNEQFF
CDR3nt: TGTGCCAGCAGCAGACTAGCGGACCCCTACAATGAGCAGTTCTTC

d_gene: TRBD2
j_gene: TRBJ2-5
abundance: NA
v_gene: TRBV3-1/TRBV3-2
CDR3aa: CASSPGLAYQETQYF
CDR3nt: TGTGCCAGCAGCCCGGGACTAGCTTACCAAGAGACCCAGTACTTC

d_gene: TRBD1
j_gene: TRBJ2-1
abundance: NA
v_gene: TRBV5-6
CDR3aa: CASSLQGGGNEQFF
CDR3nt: TGTGCCAGCAGCCTACAGGGGGGTGGCAATGAGCAGTTCTTC

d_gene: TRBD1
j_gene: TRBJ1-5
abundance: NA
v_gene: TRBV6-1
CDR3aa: CASSEAGQGRYQPQHF
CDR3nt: TGTGCCAGCAGTGAAGCCGGACAGGGAAGGTATCAGCCCCAGCATTTT

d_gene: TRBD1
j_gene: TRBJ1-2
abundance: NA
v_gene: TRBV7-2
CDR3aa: CASSSTTGEEGYTF
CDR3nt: TGTGCCAGCAGCTCTACGACAGGGGAGGAAGGCTACACCTTC

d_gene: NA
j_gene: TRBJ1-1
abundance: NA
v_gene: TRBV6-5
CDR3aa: CASSYARVNTEAFF
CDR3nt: TGTGCCAGCAGTTACGCCAGGGTGAACACTGAAGCTTTCTTT

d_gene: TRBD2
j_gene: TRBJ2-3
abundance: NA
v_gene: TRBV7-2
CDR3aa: CASSLGLAGAGLDTQYF
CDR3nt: TGTGCCAGCAGCTTAGGACTAGCGGGGGCCGGCCTAGATACGCAGTATTTT

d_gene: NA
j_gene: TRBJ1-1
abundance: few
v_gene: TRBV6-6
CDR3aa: CASSEPFGNTEAFF
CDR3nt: TGTGCCAGCAGTGAGCCCTTCGGGAACACTGAAGCTTTCTTT

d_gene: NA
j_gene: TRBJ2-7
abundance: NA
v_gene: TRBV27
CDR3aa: CASSFTRESSYEQYF
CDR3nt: TGTGCCAGCAGTTTCACTAGGGAAAGCTCCTACGAGCAGTACTTC